A selection of T cell receptor beta chains follows, all from one sample in a study of beta chain features in type 1 diabetes. Assay used: immunoSEQ multiplex PCR; TCRdb lists only in-frame clones, some missing. The data contain over 500,000 clones, roughly 15% of them singletons. The sequencing sample was made of naive CD4+ T cells from blood. These receptor sequences come from a man aged 18 to 35 in good health. Both conserved end residues are trimmed from each CDR3. Each record gives: J gene, V gene, CDR3 protein.

j_gene: TRBJ2-7
v_gene: TRBV15
CDR3aa: ATSRIWTDAYEQY

j_gene: TRBJ1-2
v_gene: TRBV19
CDR3aa: ASSTYPGAYNYGYT

j_gene: TRBJ2-1
v_gene: TRBV5-1
CDR3aa: ASSWGQGVIDEQF

j_gene: TRBJ2-1
v_gene: TRBV28
CDR3aa: ASTTGGNNEQF

j_gene: TRBJ2-7
v_gene: TRBV4-1
CDR3aa: ASSQDSGQRAATSYEQY

j_gene: TRBJ2-1
v_gene: TRBV7-3
CDR3aa: ASSSRQYNEQF

j_gene: TRBJ1-1
v_gene: TRBV11-2
CDR3aa: ASSSGRQGWAEAF

j_gene: TRBJ2-7
v_gene: TRBV4-1
CDR3aa: ASSRGLAGEGSSYEQY

j_gene: TRBJ2-3
v_gene: TRBV7-2
CDR3aa: ASSRSAGEADTQY

j_gene: TRBJ2-4
v_gene: TRBV28
CDR3aa: ASTPKGGRGNIQY

j_gene: TRBJ1-4
v_gene: TRBV7-2
CDR3aa: ASSPTGRANEKLF

j_gene: TRBJ2-3
v_gene: TRBV21-1
CDR3aa: ASRKSGREGSDCTDTQY

j_gene: TRBJ1-2
v_gene: TRBV7-2
CDR3aa: ASSPPGRLNYGYT

j_gene: TRBJ1-5
v_gene: TRBV4-1
CDR3aa: ASAPLQGSLGQPQH

j_gene: TRBJ1-5
v_gene: TRBV5-6
CDR3aa: ASSSIAGDQPQH

j_gene: TRBJ2-3
v_gene: TRBV6-1
CDR3aa: ASSEVFLSGSTDTQY

j_gene: TRBJ1-2
v_gene: TRBV4-2
CDR3aa: ASSQDLLGVYGYT

j_gene: TRBJ2-5
v_gene: TRBV7-3
CDR3aa: ASSLTGRQETQY

j_gene: TRBJ2-7
v_gene: TRBV19
CDR3aa: ASSRRTSGGGSYEQY

j_gene: TRBJ2-5
v_gene: TRBV29-1
CDR3aa: SLRRGPDQETQY

j_gene: TRBJ1-2
v_gene: TRBV7-2
CDR3aa: ASSPTGNYGYT

j_gene: TRBJ2-7
v_gene: TRBV29-1
CDR3aa: SVGQGLYEQY

j_gene: TRBJ2-2
v_gene: TRBV5-4
CDR3aa: ASSLTVTNTGELF

j_gene: TRBJ2-3
v_gene: TRBV7-2
CDR3aa: ASSSQSTLSTDTQY

j_gene: TRBJ1-2
v_gene: TRBV7-9
CDR3aa: ASSLAPGTGGNYGYT

j_gene: TRBJ1-1
v_gene: TRBV30
CDR3aa: AWVPRVKKTEAF

j_gene: TRBJ2-1
v_gene: TRBV7-3
CDR3aa: ASSSSGSVSYNEQF

j_gene: TRBJ1-1
v_gene: TRBV7-2
CDR3aa: ASSYRQGGRTEAF

j_gene: TRBJ2-3
v_gene: TRBV6-5
CDR3aa: ASSYSPLRSTSTQY

j_gene: TRBJ1-5
v_gene: TRBV9
CDR3aa: ASSGGDRGSNQPQH

j_gene: TRBJ2-1
v_gene: TRBV5-1
CDR3aa: ASSLAGAGSYNEQF

j_gene: TRBJ2-7
v_gene: TRBV7-9
CDR3aa: ASSLEILSYEQY

j_gene: TRBJ2-4
v_gene: TRBV11-1
CDR3aa: ASSPRDRGGIQY

j_gene: TRBJ1-1
v_gene: TRBV6-5
CDR3aa: ASSLEGSVTEAF

j_gene: TRBJ2-7
v_gene: TRBV5-1
CDR3aa: ASSRNPGTSDEQY

j_gene: TRBJ1-6
v_gene: TRBV21-1
CDR3aa: ASSKDKAASSYNSPLH

j_gene: TRBJ2-4
v_gene: TRBV5-1
CDR3aa: ASSAQGSSNIQY

j_gene: TRBJ2-6
v_gene: TRBV19
CDR3aa: ASSEGSGANVLT

j_gene: TRBJ2-1
v_gene: TRBV25-1
CDR3aa: ASSSGSRFYNEQF

j_gene: TRBJ1-1
v_gene: TRBV6-6
CDR3aa: ASSQITTGGTEAF

j_gene: TRBJ2-7
v_gene: TRBV10-3
CDR3aa: AIAGLAGATSSYEQY